Listed here are 18 T cell receptor beta chains from one sample, sequenced in a study of identical twins. TCRdb reanalysed the 5' RACE reads using MiXCR and keeps one entry per CDR3 protein. The sample holds around 570,000 distinct CDR3 sequences, just under 10% seen once. This sample was shared with a second study, whose subject was yellow fever vaccine responses in identical twins.

Source material: PBMCs. The receptors derive from a woman under 30 in good health.

The chain uses TRBV6-4 and TRBJ1-5; a possible D gene is TRBD1 (6 bases). The germline V gene encodes CDR1 MRHNA and CDR2 SNTAGT. This CDR3 spans 18 amino acids. Trimming left V 6 bases short and J 4 bases short, with 25 bases between. CDR3 nucleotide sequence: TGTGCCAGCAGCTTTACCGCTCATACCGACAGGTCAAATCAGCCCCAGCATTTT. Protein: CASSFTAHTDRSNQPQHF.

This rearrangement joins TRBV4-3 to TRBJ2-2, with 10 bases that match TRBD2. The CDR3 loop spans 16 amino acids. The V and J ends lost 0 bases and 7 bases, in that order; junction bases with no gene match: 5. The V gene's germline CDR1 is LGHNA and CDR2 YSLEER. This CDR3 is CASSQDPTSGFGELFF. In DNA form, the CDR3 reads TGCGCCAGCAGCCAAGATCCGACTAGCGGGTTCGGGGAGCTGTTTTTT.

This clonotype was recorded at least ten times. This sequence joins TRBV7-9 and TRBJ1-1; unclear D gene. Trimming stripped 5 bases from V and 1 base from J, with 11 bases between. The germline V gene encodes CDR1 SEHNR and CDR2 FQNEAQ (reference sequence). CDR3 length: 14 residues. The CDR3 protein is CASSPRVGNTEAFF. CDR3 sequence (DNA): TGTGCCAGCAGCCCCCGGGTGGGGAACACTGAAGCTTTCTTT.

V is TRBV28 and J is TRBJ2-7, with D unclear. The CDR3 has 13 residues. Germline values: CDR1 MDHEN, CDR2 SYDVKM. V was trimmed by 5 bases and J by 6 bases, leaving 14 bases between them. Here the CDR3 reads CASSLQEVREQYF. In nucleotides, the CDR3 is TGTGCCAGCAGTCTACAAGAAGTTCGCGAGCAGTACTTC.

This clonotype was detected many times. The chain links TRBV29-1 to TRBJ2-2; maybe TRBD2 (6 bases). This CDR3 is built from 15 residues. The germline V gene has CDR1 SQVTM and CDR2 ANQGSEA. The V and J ends lost 4 bases and 1 base respectively, with 13 bases between them. CDR3 sequence reads: CSVGALAMNTGELFF. The CDR3 nucleotides read TGCAGCGTTGGGGCTCTAGCGATGAACACCGGGGAGCTGTTTTTT.

This clonotype has a handful of counts. CDR3 DNA: TGTGCCAGCAGTGAGGACGGGAGGGATGAGCAGTTCTTC. Translation gives CASSEDGRDEQFF. The chain combines TRBV25-1 with TRBJ2-1, with TRBD2 identical over 8 bases. Germline CDR1 and CDR2: MGHDK and SYGVNS. V lost 3 bases, J lost 8 bases, and 3 bases stayed unmatched. The CDR3 spans 13 residues.

This clonotype was observed many times. The gene calls are TRBV29-1 and TRBJ2-3; D is ambiguous. Trimming cost V 3 bases and J 3 bases, with 13 bases left between them. This CDR3 contains 14 residues. Germline V gene lookup returns CDR1 SQVTM and CDR2 ANQGSEA. For the CDR3, the DNA is TGCAGCGTTGACCGCGCGGATTTAACAGATACGCAGTATTTT. As protein: CSVDRADLTDTQYF.

The chain combines TRBV5-1 with TRBJ2-3, with 7 bases lining up with TRBD2. The V and J ends lost 8 bases and 0 bases, in that order; junction bases with no gene match: 3. CDR1 is SGHRS and CDR2 is YFSETQ in the germline V gene. The CDR3 is 13 amino acids. The CDR3 DNA sequence: TGCGCCAGTACTAGCGTTAGCACAGATACGCAGTATTTT. Its translation: CASTSVSTDTQYF.

This chain links TRBV27 with TRBJ1-1; D call uncertain. Trimming shortened V by 6 bases and J by 5 bases, and 13 bases separated the two germline ends. The CDR3 spans 13 residues. Germline V gene data show CDR1 as MNHEY and CDR2 as SMNVEV (reference sequence). In DNA, the CDR3 is TGTGCCAGCAGCCTATGGGCACAGACTGAAGCTTTCTTT. Residues: CASSLWAQTEAFF.

The chain carries TRBV7-2 and TRBJ2-2, with D unresolved. The CDR3 spans 14 residues. In germline, CDR1 is SGHTA, CDR2 FQGNSA. Trimming removed 1 base from V and 4 bases from J, with 7 bases in between. Here the CDR3 DNA reads TGTGCCAGCAGCTTAGTTTCGACCACCGGGGAGCTGTTTTTT. Translated: CASSLVSTTGELFF.

The chain joins TRBV2 to TRBJ2-7; 10 nucleotides line up with TRBD2. This CDR3 has 20 amino acids. V trimming: 6 bases; J trimming: 3 bases; junction bases outside the gene matches: 23. The germline V gene encodes CDR1 SNHLY and CDR2 FYNNEI. As DNA, the CDR3 is TGTGCCAGCAGGAACGAGGGGAGGCTAGCGGGGGTAGGGTTTCTCTACGAGCAGTACTTC. The encoded protein is CASRNEGRLAGVGFLYEQYF.

V and J are TRBV20-1 and TRBJ2-7, with D unclear. The CDR3 sequence is 14 residues long. The V gene's germline CDR1 is DFQATT and CDR2 SNEGSKA (reference sequence). Between the trimmed V and J ends, which lost 6 bases and 3 bases, there was a span of 18 bases. The CDR3 protein is CSAHSDLTVYEQYF. DNA for the CDR3: TGCAGTGCCCATTCCGACCTTACCGTCTACGAGCAGTACTTC.

This chain's CDR3 is CSAQRGGNEQFF. The CDR3 DNA reads TGCAGTGCTCAGCGGGGGGGCAATGAGCAGTTCTTC. The rearrangement joins TRBV20-1 to TRBJ2-1, with 10 bases identical to TRBD2. Germline CDR1 DFQATT, CDR2 SNEGSKA (reference sequence). V trimming: 5 bases; J trimming: 6 bases; junction bases outside the gene matches: 1. This CDR3 has 12 residues.

This rearrangement joins TRBV20-1 to TRBJ2-7; 7 bases align to TRBD2. V was clipped by 3 bases and J by 0 bases; unmatched bases: 2. The length of the CDR3 is 13 residues. Per the germline V gene, CDR1 is DFQATT and CDR2 is SNEGSKA (reference sequence). The CDR3 bases are TGCAGTGCTAGGGGCGGGGGCTCCTACGAGCAGTACTTC. Amino acid sequence: CSARGGGSYEQYF.

The count of this clonotype is one. The chain carries TRBV18 and TRBJ2-5, with D possibly matching TRBD1 (5 bases). Germline CDR1 and CDR2: KGHSH and LQKENI. V dropped 3 bases and J dropped 6 bases, with 17 bases sitting between them. The CDR3 runs 15 residues. DNA for the CDR3: TGTGCCAGCTCACCGGGCGCAGGGAATGTAAAGACCCAGTACTTC. Protein sequence: CASSPGAGNVKTQYF.

This clonotype has a count of ten or more. V is TRBV4-3 and J is TRBJ2-3; maybe TRBD2 (6 bases). The germline CDR1 and CDR2 sequences are LGHNA and YSLEER. V was clipped by 1 base and J by 7 bases, with 12 bases between them. CDR3 length: 14 residues. The CDR3 DNA is TGCGCCAGCAGCCAAGGGGAGGCGGCGAATACGCAGTATTTT. Its protein is CASSQGEAANTQYF.

This clonotype was counted at least ten times. The V gene is TRBV5-1, the J gene TRBJ1-4; 7 bases are a match to TRBD1. Looked up from germline, CDR1 is SGHRS and CDR2 is YFSETQ. V trimming: 4 bases; J trimming: 5 bases; junction bases outside the gene matches: 5. The CDR3 runs to 14 residues. CDR3 nucleotides: TGCGCCAGCAGCCCGGGACAGCTAAATGAAAAACTGTTTTTT. Protein sequence: CASSPGQLNEKLFF. Together with reference TRBV5-1 and TRBJ1-4, the CDR3 gives the full variable domain: KAGVTQTPRYLIKTRGQQVTLSCSPISGHRSVSWYQQTPGQGLQFLFEYFSETQRNKGNFPGRFSGRQFSNSRSEMNVSTLELGDSALYLCASSPGQLNEKLFFGSGTQLSVL.

This clonotype was seen many times. V is TRBV6-1 and J is TRBJ2-1; 11 bases align to TRBD2. The CDR3 length is 15 residues. Germline V gene lookup returns CDR1 MNHNS and CDR2 SASEGT. V lost 6 bases, J lost 3 bases, and 4 bases stayed unmatched. Here the CDR3 reads CASRKLAGDYNEQFF. Here the CDR3 DNA reads TGTGCCAGCAGGAAACTAGCGGGAGACTACAATGAGCAGTTCTTC.